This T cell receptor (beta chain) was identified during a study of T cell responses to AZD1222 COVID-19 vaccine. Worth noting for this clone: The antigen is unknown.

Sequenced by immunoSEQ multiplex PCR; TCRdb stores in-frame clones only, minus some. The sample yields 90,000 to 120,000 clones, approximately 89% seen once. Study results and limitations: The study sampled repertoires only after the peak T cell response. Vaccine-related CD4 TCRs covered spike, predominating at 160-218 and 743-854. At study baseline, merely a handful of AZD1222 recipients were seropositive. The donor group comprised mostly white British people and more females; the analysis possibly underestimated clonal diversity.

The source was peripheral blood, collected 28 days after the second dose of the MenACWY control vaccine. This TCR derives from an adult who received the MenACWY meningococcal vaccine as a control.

This CDR3 is CASSLGGGLSYEQYF. In DNA form, the CDR3 reads TGTGCCAGCAGCTTAGGGGGGGGTCTTTCCTACGAGCAGTACTTC. V usage is TRBV7-2 and J usage is TRBJ2-7; 7 nucleotides agree with TRBD2. The CDR3 is made up of 15 amino acids. V gave up 1 base and J gave up 1 base; unmatched junction bases: 4. CDR1 is SGHTA, CDR2 FQGNSA, per germline.